This TCR beta chain emerged from a study of T-cell memory formation after mild COVID-19. Whole-study findings and limits: Mainly in CM and EM were contracting CD4+ clones; CD8+ were in EMRA. Day 15 to 85 contractors were CD4/CD8 balanced; later expanders leaned CD4+. Pre-infection memory harbored some responding clones, suggesting cross-reactive memory joined.

The table lists this clonotype with many counts. Its antigen is not identified. It was 5'RACE with constant-segment primers that produced the TCR alpha and TCR beta cDNA libraries, which carried sample barcodes and UMIs. Using its own MiXCR run on the 5' RACE reads, TCRdb lists one record per CDR3 protein. Of some 120,000 distinct CDR3 sequences detected, approximately 5.9% appear once; the ten largest clones hold approximately 2.1%. Sample: PBMCs or a T cell subset sorted from them (not recorded which). This TCR came from an adult woman who had mild COVID-19 (a few samples of this study predate the infection). Cell type and time point are not known.

The CDR3 DNA sequence: TGTGCCAGCAGCTTTGGACTAGGAGGGACCCAGTACTTC. It yields the protein CASSFGLGGTQYF. The rearrangement links TRBV7-3 to TRBJ2-5; 7 bases map to TRBD2. Germline CDR1 is SGHTA and CDR2 is FQGTGA. The CDR3 sequence is 13 residues long. V gave up 3 bases and J gave up 7 bases; unmatched junction bases: 5.